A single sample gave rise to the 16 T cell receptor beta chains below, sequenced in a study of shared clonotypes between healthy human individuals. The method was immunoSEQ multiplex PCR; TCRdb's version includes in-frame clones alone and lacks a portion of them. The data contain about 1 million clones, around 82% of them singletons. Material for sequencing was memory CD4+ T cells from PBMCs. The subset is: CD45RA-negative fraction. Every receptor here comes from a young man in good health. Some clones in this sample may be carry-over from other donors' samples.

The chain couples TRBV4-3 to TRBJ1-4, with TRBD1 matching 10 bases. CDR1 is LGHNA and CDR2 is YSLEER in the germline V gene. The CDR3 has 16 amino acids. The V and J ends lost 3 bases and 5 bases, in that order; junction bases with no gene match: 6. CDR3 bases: TGCGCCAGCAGCCAGACTCCGGGACAGGGGAATGAAAAACTGTTTTTT. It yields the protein CASSQTPGQGNEKLFF.

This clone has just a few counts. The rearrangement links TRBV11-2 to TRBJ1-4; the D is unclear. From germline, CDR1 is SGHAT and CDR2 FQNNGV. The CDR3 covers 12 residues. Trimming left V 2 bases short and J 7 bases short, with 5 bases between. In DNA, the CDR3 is TGTGCCAGCAGCTTACGGGCTGAAAAACTGTTTTTT. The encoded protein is CASSLRAEKLFF.

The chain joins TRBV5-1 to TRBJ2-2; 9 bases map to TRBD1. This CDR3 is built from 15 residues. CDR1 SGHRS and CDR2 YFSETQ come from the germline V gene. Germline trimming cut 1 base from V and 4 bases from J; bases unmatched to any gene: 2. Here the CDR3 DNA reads TGCGCCAGCAGCTTGCAGGGACAGGGCACCGGGGAGCTGTTTTTT. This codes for CASSLQGQGTGELFF.

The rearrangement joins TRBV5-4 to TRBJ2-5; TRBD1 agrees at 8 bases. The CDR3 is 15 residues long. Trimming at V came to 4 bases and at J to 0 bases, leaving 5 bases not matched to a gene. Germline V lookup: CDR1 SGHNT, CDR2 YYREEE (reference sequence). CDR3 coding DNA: TGTGCCAGCAGCAGGAACAGGGGGTACCAAGAGACCCAGTACTTC. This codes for CASSRNRGYQETQYF.

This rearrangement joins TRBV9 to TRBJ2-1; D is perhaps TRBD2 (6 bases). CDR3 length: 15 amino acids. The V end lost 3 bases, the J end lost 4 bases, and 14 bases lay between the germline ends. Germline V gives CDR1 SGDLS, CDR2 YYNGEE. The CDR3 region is CASSGDGSGYNEQFF. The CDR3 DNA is TGTGCCAGCAGCGGAGACGGGAGCGGATACAATGAGCAGTTCTTC. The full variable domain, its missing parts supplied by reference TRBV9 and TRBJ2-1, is DSGVTQTPKHLITATGQRVTLRCSPRSGDLSVYWYQQSLDQGLQFLIQYYNGEERAKGNILERFSAQQFPDLHSELNLSSLELGDSALYFCASSGDGSGYNEQFFGPGTRLTVL.

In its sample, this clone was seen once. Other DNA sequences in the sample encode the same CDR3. The CDR3 bases are TGTGCCACCAGCAGAGATCTCGGGGGTCAGCCCCAGCATTTT. It encodes CATSRDLGGQPQHF. V usage is TRBV15 and J usage is TRBJ1-5; D possibly corresponds to TRBD1 (5 bases). V lost 0 bases to trimming and J lost 6 bases, with 9 bases between them. The CDR3 is 14 amino acids. CDR1 and CDR2 (germline): LNHNV, YYDKDF (reference sequence).

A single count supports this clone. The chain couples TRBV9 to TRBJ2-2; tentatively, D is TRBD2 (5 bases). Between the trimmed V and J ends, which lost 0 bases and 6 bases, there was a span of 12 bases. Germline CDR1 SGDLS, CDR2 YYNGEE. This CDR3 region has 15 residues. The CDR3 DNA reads TGTGCCAGCAGCGTAGCTCCCCGACTATCCGGGGAGCTGTTTTTT. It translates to CASSVAPRLSGELFF.

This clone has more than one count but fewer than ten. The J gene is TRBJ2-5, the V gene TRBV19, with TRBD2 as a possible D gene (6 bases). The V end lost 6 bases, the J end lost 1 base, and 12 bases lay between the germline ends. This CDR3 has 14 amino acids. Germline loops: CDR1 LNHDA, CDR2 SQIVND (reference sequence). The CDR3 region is CASRVGGGQETQYF. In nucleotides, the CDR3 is TGTGCCAGTAGAGTGGGAGGTGGCCAAGAGACCCAGTACTTC.

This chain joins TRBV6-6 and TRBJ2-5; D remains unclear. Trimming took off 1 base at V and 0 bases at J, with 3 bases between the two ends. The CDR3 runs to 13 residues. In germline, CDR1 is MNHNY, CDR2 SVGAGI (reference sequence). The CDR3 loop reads CASSYWDQETQYF. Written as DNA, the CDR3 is TGTGCCAGCAGTTACTGGGACCAAGAGACCCAGTACTTC.

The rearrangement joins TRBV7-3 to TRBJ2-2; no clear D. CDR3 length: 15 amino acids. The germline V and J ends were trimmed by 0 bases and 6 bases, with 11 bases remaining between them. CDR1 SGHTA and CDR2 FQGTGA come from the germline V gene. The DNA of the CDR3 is TGTGCCAGCAGCTTAACACTGTCAAGTCCCGGGGAGCTGTTTTTT. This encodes CASSLTLSSPGELFF.

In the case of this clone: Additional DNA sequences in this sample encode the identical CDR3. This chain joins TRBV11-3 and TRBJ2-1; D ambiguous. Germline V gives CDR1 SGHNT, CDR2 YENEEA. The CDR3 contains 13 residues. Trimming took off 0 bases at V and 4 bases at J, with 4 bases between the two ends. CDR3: CASSLELYNEQFF. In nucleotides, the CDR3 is TGTGCCAGCAGCTTAGAGCTATACAATGAGCAGTTCTTC.

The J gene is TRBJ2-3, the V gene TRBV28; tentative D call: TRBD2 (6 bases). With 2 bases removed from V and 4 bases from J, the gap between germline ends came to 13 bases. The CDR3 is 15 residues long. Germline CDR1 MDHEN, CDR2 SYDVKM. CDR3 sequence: CASSLGGIGSDTQYF. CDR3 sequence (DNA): TGTGCCAGCAGTTTAGGCGGGATAGGGTCAGATACGCAGTATTTT.

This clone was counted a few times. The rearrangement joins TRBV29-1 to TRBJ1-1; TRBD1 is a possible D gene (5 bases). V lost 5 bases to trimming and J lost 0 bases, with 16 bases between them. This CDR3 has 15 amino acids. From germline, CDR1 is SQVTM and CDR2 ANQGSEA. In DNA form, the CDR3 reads TGCAGCGTTAATGGGGGATGGGGAATGAACACTGAAGCTTTCTTT. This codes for CSVNGGWGMNTEAFF.

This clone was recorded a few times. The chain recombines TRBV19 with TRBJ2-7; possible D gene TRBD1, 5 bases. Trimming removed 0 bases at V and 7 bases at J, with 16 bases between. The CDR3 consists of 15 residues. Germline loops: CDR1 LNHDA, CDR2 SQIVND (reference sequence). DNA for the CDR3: TGTGCCAGTAGTATAGATCTGGGGCCGACTTATGAGCAGTACTTC. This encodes CASSIDLGPTYEQYF.

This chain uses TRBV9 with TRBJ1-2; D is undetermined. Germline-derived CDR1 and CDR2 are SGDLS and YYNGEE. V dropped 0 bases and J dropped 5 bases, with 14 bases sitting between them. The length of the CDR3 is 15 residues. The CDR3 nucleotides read TGTGCCAGCAGCGTAGGACCGAGGGAACTTTATGGCTACACCTTC. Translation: CASSVGPRELYGYTF.

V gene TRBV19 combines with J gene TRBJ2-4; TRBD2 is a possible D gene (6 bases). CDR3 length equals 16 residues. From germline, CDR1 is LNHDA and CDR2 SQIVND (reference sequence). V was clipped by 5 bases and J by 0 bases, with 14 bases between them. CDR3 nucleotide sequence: TGTGCCAGTAGTCCCGGACTATCGATAGCCAAAAACATTCAGTACTTC. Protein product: CASSPGLSIAKNIQYF.